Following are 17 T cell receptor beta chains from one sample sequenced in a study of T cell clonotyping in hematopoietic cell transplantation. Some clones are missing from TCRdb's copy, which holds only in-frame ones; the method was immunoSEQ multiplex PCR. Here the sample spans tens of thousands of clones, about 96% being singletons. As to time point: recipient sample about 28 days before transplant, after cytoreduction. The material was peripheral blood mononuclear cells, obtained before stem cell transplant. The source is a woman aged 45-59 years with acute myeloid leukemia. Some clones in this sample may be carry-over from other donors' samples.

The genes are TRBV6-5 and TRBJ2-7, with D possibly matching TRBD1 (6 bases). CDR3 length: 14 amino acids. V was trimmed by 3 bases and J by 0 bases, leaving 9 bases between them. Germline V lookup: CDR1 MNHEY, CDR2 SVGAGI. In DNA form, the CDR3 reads TGTGCCAGCAGTTATCGGGACATCTCCTACGAGCAGTACTTC. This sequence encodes CASSYRDISYEQYF.

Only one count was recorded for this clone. The CDR3 sequence: CASSPPTGAGELFF. CDR3 nucleotides: TGTGCCAGCAGCCCCCCGACGGGGGCCGGGGAGCTGTTTTTT. V gene TRBV5-5 combines with J gene TRBJ2-2, with D possibly TRBD2 on 6 matching bases. With 4 bases removed from V and 6 bases from J, the gap between germline ends came to 13 bases. CDR1 and CDR2 (germline): SGHKS, YYEKEE (reference sequence). The CDR3 is 14 amino acids. The variable domain in full, completed from reference TRBV5-5 and TRBJ2-2, reads DAGVTQSPTHLIKTRGQQVTLRCSPISGHKSVSWYQQVLGQGPQFIFQYYEKEERGRGNFPDRFSARQFPNYSSELNVNALLLGDSALYLCASSPPTGAGELFFGEGSRLTVL.

The CDR3 spells CASSRRTPGVGWFF. CDR3 DNA: TGTGCCAGTAGTAGACGGACCCCGGGAGTCGGGTGGTTCTTC. V gene TRBV19 combines with J gene TRBJ2-1; TRBD2 is a possible D gene (6 bases). The CDR3 has 14 amino acids. CDR1 LNHDA and CDR2 SQIVND come from the germline V gene (reference sequence). Trimming removed 4 bases at V and 15 bases at J, with 22 bases between.

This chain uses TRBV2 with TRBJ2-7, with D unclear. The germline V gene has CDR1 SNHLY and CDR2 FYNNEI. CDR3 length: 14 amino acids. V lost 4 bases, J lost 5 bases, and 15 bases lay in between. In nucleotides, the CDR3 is TGTGCCAGCAGTGTCAACCCATTGAACGACGAGCAGTACTTC. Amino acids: CASSVNPLNDEQYF.

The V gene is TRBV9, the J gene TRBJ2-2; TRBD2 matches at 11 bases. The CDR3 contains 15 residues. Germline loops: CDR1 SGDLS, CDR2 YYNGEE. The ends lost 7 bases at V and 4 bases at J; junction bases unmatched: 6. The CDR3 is CASGLGLAGTGELFF. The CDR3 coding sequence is TGTGCCAGCGGTCTCGGACTAGCGGGCACCGGGGAGCTGTTTTTT.

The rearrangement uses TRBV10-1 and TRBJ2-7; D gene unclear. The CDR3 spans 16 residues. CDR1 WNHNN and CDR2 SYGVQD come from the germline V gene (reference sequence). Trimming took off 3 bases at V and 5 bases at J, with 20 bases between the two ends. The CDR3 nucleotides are TGCGCCAGCAGTGAAAGTTTGGTTATGGGTATCGACGAGCAGTACTTC. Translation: CASSESLVMGIDEQYF.

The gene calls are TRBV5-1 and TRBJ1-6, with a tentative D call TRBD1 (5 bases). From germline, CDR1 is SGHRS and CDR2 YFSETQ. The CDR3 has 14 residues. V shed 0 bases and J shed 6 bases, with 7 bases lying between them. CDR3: CASSLDRLNSPLHF. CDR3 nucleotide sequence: TGCGCCAGCAGCTTGGACAGGCTTAATTCACCCCTCCACTTT.

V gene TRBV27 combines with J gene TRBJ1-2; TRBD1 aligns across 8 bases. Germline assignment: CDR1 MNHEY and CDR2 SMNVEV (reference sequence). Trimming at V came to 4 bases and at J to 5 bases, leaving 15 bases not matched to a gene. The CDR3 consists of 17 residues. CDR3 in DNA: TGTGCCAGCAGTTATGGGGTTCACGACAGGGGAGGATATGGCTACACCTTC. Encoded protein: CASSYGVHDRGGYGYTF.

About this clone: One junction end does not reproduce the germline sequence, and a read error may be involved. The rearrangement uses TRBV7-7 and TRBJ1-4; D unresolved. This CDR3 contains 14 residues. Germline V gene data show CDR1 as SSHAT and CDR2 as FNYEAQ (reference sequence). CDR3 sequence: CASSLTFPSEKLFF. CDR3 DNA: TGTGCTAGCAGCCTCACCTTCCCCTCTGAAAAACTGTTTTTT. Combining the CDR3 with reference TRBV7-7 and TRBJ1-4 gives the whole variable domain GAGVSQSPRYKVTKRGQDVTLRCDPISSHATLYWYQQALGQGPEFLTYFNYEAQPDKSGLPSDRFSAERPEGSISTLTIQRTEQRDSAMYRCASSLTFPSEKLFFGSGTQLSVL.

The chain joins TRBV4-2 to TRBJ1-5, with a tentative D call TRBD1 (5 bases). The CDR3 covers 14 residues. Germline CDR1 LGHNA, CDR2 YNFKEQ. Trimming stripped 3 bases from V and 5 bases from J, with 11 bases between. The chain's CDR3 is CASSQTEGDQPQHF. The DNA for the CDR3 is TGTGCCAGCAGCCAGACAGAAGGGGATCAGCCCCAGCATTTT.

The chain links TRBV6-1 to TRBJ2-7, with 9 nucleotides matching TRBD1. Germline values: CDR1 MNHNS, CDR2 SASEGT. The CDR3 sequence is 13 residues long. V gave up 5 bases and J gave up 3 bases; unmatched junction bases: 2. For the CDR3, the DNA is TGTGCCAGCAGTCGACAGGGGGTCTACGAGCAGTACTTC. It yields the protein CASSRQGVYEQYF.

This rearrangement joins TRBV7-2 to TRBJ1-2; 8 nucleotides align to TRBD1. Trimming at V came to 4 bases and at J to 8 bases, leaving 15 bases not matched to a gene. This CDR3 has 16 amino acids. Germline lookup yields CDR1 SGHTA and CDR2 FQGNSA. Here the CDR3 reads CASSSYTGQGVEGYTF. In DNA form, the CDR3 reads TGTGCCAGCAGCTCTTATACCGGACAGGGCGTAGAAGGCTACACCTTC.

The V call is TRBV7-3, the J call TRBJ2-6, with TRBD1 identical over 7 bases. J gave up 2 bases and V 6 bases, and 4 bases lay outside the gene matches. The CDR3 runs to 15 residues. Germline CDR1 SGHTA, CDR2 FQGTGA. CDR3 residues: CASRLTGAGANVLTF. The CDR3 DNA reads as TGTGCCAGCAGACTCACAGGGGCTGGGGCCAACGTCCTGACTTTC.

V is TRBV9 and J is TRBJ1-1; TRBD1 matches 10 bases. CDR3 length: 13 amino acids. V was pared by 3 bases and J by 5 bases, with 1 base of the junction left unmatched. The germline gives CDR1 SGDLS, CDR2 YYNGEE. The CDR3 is CASSGDRGTEAFF. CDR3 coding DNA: TGTGCCAGCAGCGGGGACAGGGGAACTGAAGCTTTCTTT.

CDR3 DNA: TGTGCCAGCAGATCCGGACTAGCCTACGAGCAGTACTTC. As protein: CASRSGLAYEQYF. This chain joins TRBV28 and TRBJ2-7, with 7 bases matching TRBD2. CDR3 length: 13 amino acids. CDR1 and CDR2 from the germline V gene are MDHEN and SYDVKM. Trimming removed 6 bases from V and 2 bases from J; junction bases left unmatched: 4.

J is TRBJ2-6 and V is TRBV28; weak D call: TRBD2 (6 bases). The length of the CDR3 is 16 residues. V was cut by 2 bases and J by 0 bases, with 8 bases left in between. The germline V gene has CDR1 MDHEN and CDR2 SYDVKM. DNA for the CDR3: TGTGCCAGCAGTTTACTCGGGAGCTCTGGGGCCAACGTCCTGACTTTC. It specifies CASSLLGSSGANVLTF. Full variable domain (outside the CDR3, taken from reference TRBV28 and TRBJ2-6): DVKVTQSSRYLVKRTGEKVFLECVQDMDHENMFWYRQDPGLGLRLIYFSYDVKMKEKGDIPEGYSVSREKKERFSLILESASTNQTSMYLCASSLLGSSGANVLTFGAGSRLTVL.

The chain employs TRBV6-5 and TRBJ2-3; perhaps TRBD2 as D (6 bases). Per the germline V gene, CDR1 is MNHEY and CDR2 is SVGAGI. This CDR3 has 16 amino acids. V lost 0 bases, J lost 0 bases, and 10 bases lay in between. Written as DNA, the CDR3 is TGTGCCAGCAGTTACTCGGGGCTAGCGAGCACAGATACGCAGTATTTT. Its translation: CASSYSGLASTDTQYF.